These T cell receptor beta chains were read from a single sample in a study of control samples from healthy donors and cancer patients. The assay was immunoSEQ multiplex PCR, and TCRdb's table has in-frame clones only and misses some. The data contain 120,000 or so clones, about 83% of them singletons. Source material: blood. The receptor set was obtained from a man aged 30 to 45 in good health. Both conserved end residues are trimmed from each CDR3.

J: TRBJ1-2; length: 11; V: TRBV10-3; CDR3: AATGQHNYGYT
J: TRBJ2-7; length: 13; V: TRBV18; CDR3: ASSPPGRGLGEQY
J: TRBJ1-1; length: 9; V: TRBV5-6; CDR3: ASSAYTEAF
J: TRBJ2-3; length: 14; V: TRBV24-1; CDR3: ATSDFSGTPTDTQY
J: TRBJ1-2; length: 11; V: TRBV4-2; CDR3: ASSLETGYGYT
J: TRBJ1-6; length: 14; V: TRBV25-1; CDR3: ASRTGESSYNSPLH
J: TRBJ1-2; length: 11; V: TRBV24-1; CDR3: ATSDGQGYGYT
J: TRBJ1-5; length: 12; V: TRBV27; CDR3: ASSLTASNQPQH
J: TRBJ2-4; length: 15; V: TRBV15; CDR3: ATSRGGQNLAKNIQY
J: TRBJ1-2; length: 10; V: TRBV12-3/TRBV12-4; CDR3: ASSDPGYGYT
J: TRBJ2-2; length: 16; V: TRBV4-1; CDR3: ASSQRWRGHPNTGELF
J: TRBJ1-5; length: 11; V: TRBV11-2; CDR3: ASSFVRDQPQH
J: TRBJ2-1; length: 12; V: TRBV5-6; CDR3: ASSPLTGAHEQF
J: TRBJ1-4; length: 14; V: TRBV11-2; CDR3: ASSQTRSATNEKLF
J: TRBJ1-2; length: 12; V: TRBV7-8; CDR3: ASSLRGLDYGYT
J: TRBJ1-4; length: 12; V: TRBV2; CDR3: ASSGEATNEKLF
J: TRBJ2-5; length: 12; V: TRBV7-2; CDR3: ASSRAGLQETQY
J: TRBJ1-3; length: 13; V: TRBV30; CDR3: AWSVGTYQSDTIY
J: TRBJ1-5; length: 11; V: TRBV25-1; CDR3: ASSGRSNQPQH
J: TRBJ1-2; length: 12; V: TRBV10-3; CDR3: AISEVQGNYGYT
J: TRBJ2-1; length: 13; V: TRBV10-3; CDR3: AISDSGLSYNEQF
J: TRBJ1-5; length: 14; V: TRBV7-8; CDR3: ASSLARNRANQPQH
J: TRBJ1-1; length: 12; V: TRBV25-1; CDR3: ASSLTTGDLGAF
J: TRBJ1-5; length: 14; V: TRBV13; CDR3: ASSLGPVVDNQPQH
J: TRBJ1-1; length: 12; V: TRBV28; CDR3: ASSFRLVVTEAF
J: TRBJ1-2; length: 12; V: TRBV6-6; CDR3: ASSLHGNNYGYT
J: TRBJ1-1; length: 11; V: TRBV12-3/TRBV12-4; CDR3: ASRPGKNTEAF
J: TRBJ1-1; length: 11; V: TRBV6-5; CDR3: ASSPTGNTEAF
J: TRBJ1-3; length: 15; V: TRBV11-3; CDR3: ASSLGGGGSSGNTIY
J: TRBJ2-7; length: 13; V: TRBV4-1; CDR3: ASSQGWGLGTEQY
J: TRBJ1-1; length: 11; V: TRBV30; CDR3: AWSVYGNTEAF
J: TRBJ1-1; length: 12; V: TRBV5-1; CDR3: ASSPGQQGSEAF
J: TRBJ2-5; length: 12; V: TRBV5-8; CDR3: ASSLGDGGETQY
J: TRBJ1-2; length: 13; V: TRBV7-9; CDR3: ASSSQGATNYGYT
J: TRBJ2-5; length: 11; V: TRBV25-1; CDR3: ASSDGGRETQY
J: TRBJ1-1; length: 10; V: TRBV5-1; CDR3: ASSHLTEEAF
J: TRBJ2-1; length: 14; V: TRBV9; CDR3: ASSLGEGQTYNEQF
J: TRBJ1-5; length: 12; V: TRBV19; CDR3: ASSPDRGHQPQH
J: TRBJ1-1; length: 11; V: TRBV12-3/TRBV12-4; CDR3: ASTDRPNTEAF
J: TRBJ2-2; length: 13; V: TRBV2; CDR3: ASSESGGDTGELF
J: TRBJ2-7; length: 11; V: TRBV11-3; CDR3: ASSFAAIYEQY
J: TRBJ1-2; length: 13; V: TRBV19; CDR3: ASTRYGAKEEGYT
J: TRBJ2-2; length: 15; V: TRBV5-1; CDR3: ASSGTQEKNLRGELF
J: TRBJ1-1; length: 9; V: TRBV20-1; CDR3: SAPKGGSAF
J: TRBJ2-2; length: 13; V: TRBV18; CDR3: ASSPSQGNAGELF
J: TRBJ2-2; length: 13; V: TRBV2; CDR3: ASIGTGGNTGELF
J: TRBJ1-2; length: 11; V: TRBV28; CDR3: ASIDTGNYGYT